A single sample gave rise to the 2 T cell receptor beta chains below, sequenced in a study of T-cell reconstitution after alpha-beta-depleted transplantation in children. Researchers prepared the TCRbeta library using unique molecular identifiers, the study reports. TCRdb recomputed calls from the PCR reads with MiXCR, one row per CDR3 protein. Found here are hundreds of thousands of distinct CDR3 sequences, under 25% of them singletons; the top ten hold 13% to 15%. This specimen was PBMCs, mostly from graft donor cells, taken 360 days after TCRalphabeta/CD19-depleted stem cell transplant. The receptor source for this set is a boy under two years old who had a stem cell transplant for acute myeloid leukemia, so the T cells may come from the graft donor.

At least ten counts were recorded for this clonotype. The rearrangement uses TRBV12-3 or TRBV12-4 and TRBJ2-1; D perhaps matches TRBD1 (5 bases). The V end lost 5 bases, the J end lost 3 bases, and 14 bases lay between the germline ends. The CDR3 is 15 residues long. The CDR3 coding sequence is TGTGCCAGCAGTCCGACAGACCCCGGCTACAATGAGCAGTTCTTC. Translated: CASSPTDPGYNEQFF.

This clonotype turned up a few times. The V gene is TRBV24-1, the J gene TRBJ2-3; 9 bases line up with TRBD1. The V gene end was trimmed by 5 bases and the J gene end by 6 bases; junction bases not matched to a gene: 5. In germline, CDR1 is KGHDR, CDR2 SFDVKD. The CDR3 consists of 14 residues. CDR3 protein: CATSGGTGSDTQYF. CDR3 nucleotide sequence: TGTGCCACCAGTGGGGGGACAGGGAGTGATACGCAGTATTTT.